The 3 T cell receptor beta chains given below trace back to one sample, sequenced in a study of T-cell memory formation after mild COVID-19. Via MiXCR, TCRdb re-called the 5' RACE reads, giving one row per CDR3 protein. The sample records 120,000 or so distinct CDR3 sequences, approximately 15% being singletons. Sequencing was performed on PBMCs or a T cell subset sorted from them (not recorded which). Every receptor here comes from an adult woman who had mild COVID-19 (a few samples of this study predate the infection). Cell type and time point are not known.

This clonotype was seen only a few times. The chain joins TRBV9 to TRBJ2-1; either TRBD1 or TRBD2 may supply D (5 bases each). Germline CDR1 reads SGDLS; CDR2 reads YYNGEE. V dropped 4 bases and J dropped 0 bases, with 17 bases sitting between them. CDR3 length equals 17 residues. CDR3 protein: CASSPRGRAYSYNEQFF. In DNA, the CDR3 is TGTGCCAGCAGCCCCCGGGGCAGGGCCTACTCCTACAATGAGCAGTTCTTC.

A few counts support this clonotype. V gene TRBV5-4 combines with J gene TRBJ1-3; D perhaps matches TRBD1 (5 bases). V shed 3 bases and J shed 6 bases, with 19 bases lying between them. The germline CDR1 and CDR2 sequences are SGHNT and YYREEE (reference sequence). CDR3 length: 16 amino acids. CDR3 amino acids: CASSSGTFGAPNTIYF. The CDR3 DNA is TGTGCCAGCAGCTCTGGGACGTTCGGGGCTCCAAACACCATATATTTT.

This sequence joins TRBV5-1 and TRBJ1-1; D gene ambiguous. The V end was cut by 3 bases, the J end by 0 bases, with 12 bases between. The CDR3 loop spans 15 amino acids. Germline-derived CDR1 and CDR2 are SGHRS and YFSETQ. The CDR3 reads CASSSTWSMNTEAFF. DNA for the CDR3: TGCGCCAGCAGCTCAACATGGTCCATGAACACTGAAGCTTTCTTT.